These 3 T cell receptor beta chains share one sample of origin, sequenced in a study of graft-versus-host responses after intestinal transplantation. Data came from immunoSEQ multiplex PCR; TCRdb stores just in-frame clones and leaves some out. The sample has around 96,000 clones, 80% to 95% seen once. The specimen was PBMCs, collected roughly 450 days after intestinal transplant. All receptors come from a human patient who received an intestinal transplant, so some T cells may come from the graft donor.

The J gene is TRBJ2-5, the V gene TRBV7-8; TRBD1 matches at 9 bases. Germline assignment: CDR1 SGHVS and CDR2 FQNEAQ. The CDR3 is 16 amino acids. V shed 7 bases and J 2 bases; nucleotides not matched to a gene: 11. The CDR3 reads CASTKFGDRAQETQYF. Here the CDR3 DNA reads TGTGCCAGCACCAAATTCGGGGACAGGGCTCAAGAGACCCAGTACTTC.

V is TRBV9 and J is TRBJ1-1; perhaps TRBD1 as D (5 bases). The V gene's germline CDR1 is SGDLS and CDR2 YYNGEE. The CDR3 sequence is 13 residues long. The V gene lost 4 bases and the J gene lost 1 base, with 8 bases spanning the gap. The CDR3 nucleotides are TGTGCCAGCAGCCGGGGCCAGAACACTGAAGCTTTCTTT. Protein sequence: CASSRGQNTEAFF.

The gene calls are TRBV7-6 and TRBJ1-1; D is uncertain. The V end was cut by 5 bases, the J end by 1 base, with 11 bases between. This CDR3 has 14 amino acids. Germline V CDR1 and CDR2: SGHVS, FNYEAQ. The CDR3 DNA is TGTGCCAGCAGCCAGGCAGGACGGAACACTGAAGCTTTCTTT. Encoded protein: CASSQAGRNTEAFF.